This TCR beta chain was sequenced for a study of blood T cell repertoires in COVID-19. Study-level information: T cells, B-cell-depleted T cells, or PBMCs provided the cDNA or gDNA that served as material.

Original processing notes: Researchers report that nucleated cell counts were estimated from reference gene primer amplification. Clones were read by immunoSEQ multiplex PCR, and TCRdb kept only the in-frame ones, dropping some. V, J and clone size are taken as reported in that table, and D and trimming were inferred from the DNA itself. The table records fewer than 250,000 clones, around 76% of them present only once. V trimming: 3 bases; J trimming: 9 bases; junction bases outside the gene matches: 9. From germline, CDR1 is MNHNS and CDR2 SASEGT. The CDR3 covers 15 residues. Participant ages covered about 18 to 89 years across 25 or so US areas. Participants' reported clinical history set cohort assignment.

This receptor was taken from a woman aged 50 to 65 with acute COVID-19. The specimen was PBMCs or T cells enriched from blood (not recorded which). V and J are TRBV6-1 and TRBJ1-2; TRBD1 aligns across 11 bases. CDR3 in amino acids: CASSERDRGWVSYTF. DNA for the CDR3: TGTGCCAGCAGTGAGCGGGACAGGGGGTGGGTGAGCTACACCTTC.